This T cell receptor beta chain emerged from a study of B cell selection in AIRE deficiency. Study-wide results and caveats: AIRE-deficient Tconv and Treg repertoires matched healthy donors in TCRBV, CDR3 length, diversity.

Sorting defined conventional CD4 T cells as CD4+CD127+. About this clone: Its specificity is unknown.

Trimming took 4 bases from V and 1 from J; bases not matched to a gene: 7. CDR1 SGHDT and CDR2 YYEEEE come from the germline V gene. This CDR3 region has 15 residues. The assay was immunoSEQ multiplex PCR, and TCRdb's table has in-frame clones only and misses some. The table has tens of thousands of clones, roughly 96% seen once. This sequence originates from a human donor in good health. Source material: CD4+CD127+ conventional T cells sorted from PBMCs. This rearrangement joins TRBV5-6 to TRBJ2-7; the match to TRBD1 covers 8 bases. This chain's CDR3 is CASSPGQGKSYEQYF. The CDR3 nucleotides are TGTGCCAGCAGCCCCGGACAGGGAAAATCCTACGAGCAGTACTTC.